Listed here are 22 T cell receptor beta chains from one sample, sequenced in a study of blood T cell repertoires in COVID-19. The protocol was immunoSEQ multiplex PCR, while the TCRdb copy is restricted to in-frame clones and leaves out a portion. The sample consists of around 170,000 clones, roughly 86% of them appearing once. Source material: peripheral blood. The receptors were sampled from a man aged 50-59 years with active or convalescent COVID-19.

The gene calls are TRBV29-1 and TRBJ2-2; 7 bases map to TRBD1. Unmatched junction bases numbered 9, after V lost 8 bases and J lost 0 bases. The CDR3 consists of 15 residues. Looked up from germline, CDR1 is SQVTM and CDR2 is ANQGSEA. The chain's CDR3 is CSIRTGTANTGELFF. The CDR3 DNA sequence: TGCAGCATACGAACCGGGACAGCGAACACCGGGGAGCTGTTTTTT.

Of note for this clone: One end of the junction does not line up with germline, which may come from a read error. The chain uses TRBV7-7 and TRBJ2-1; TRBD2 aligns across 9 bases. CDR3 length: 17 amino acids. From germline, CDR1 is SSHAT and CDR2 FNYEAQ (reference sequence). CDR3 in amino acids: CASSRTLLAGAYNEQFF. In nucleotides, the CDR3 is TGTGCTAGCAGCAGGACCCTCTTAGCGGGGGCCTACAATGAGCAGTTCTTC.

In this sample, this clone turned up a few times. The sample holds other DNA sequences that translate to the same CDR3. V gene TRBV6-1 combines with J gene TRBJ2-1, with 9 bases matching TRBD2. The CDR3 contains 15 residues. Losses at the gene ends were 3 bases for V and 4 bases for J; bases not matched to a gene: 4. Germline V CDR1 and CDR2: MNHNS, SASEGT. The CDR3 DNA sequence: TGTGCCAGCAGTGATAGGCGGGGGGGTTACAATGAGCAGTTCTTC. Amino acid sequence: CASSDRRGGYNEQFF.

The V call is TRBV7-8, the J call TRBJ1-1; weak D call: TRBD1 (5 bases). Germline assignment: CDR1 SGHVS and CDR2 FQNEAQ. The V and J ends lost 4 bases and 3 bases respectively, with 15 bases between them. CDR3 length: 15 amino acids. In DNA form, the CDR3 reads TGTGCCAGCAGCTCCCCGGGACGGGAGGACACTGAAGCTTTCTTT. As protein: CASSSPGREDTEAFF. Supplemented by reference TRBV7-8 and TRBJ1-1, the full variable domain reads GAGVSQSPRYKVAKRGQDVALRCDPISGHVSLFWYQQALGQGPEFLTYFQNEAQLDKSGLPSDRFFAERPEGSVSTLKIQRTQQEDSAVYLCASSSPGREDTEAFFGQGTRLTVV.

The chain links TRBV24-1 to TRBJ2-2; D is undetermined. Trimming shortened V by 5 bases and J by 1 base, and 7 bases separated the two germline ends. Per the germline V gene, CDR1 is KGHDR and CDR2 is SFDVKD. The CDR3 has 14 amino acids. CDR3 bases: TGTGCCACCAGTGCTCCGAGGAACACCGGGGAGCTGTTTTTT. This gives the protein CATSAPRNTGELFF.

The chain recombines TRBV20-1 with TRBJ2-4, with a possible D match to TRBD2 (5 bases). Trimming left V 3 bases short and J 8 bases short, with 20 bases between. The germline V gene has CDR1 DFQATT and CDR2 SNEGSKA (reference sequence). The CDR3 length is 15 residues. CDR3 sequence reads: CSASRVSGLGDIQYF. CDR3 sequence (DNA): TGCAGTGCTAGTCGGGTTTCTGGACTCGGGGACATTCAGTACTTC.

The chain combines TRBV6-2 or TRBV6-3 with TRBJ2-1; D ambiguous. The CDR3 sequence is 12 residues long. Per the germline V gene, CDR1 is MNHEY and CDR2 is SVGEGT. The ends were cut back, 6 bases at V and 16 bases at J, with 19 bases in the middle. The CDR3 sequence: CASSHVARNYFF. DNA for the CDR3: TGTGCCAGCAGCCACGTTGCCAGGAATTATTTCTTC.

The rearrangement joins TRBV29-1 to TRBJ2-3, with D tentatively TRBD2 (6 bases). The CDR3 covers 14 residues. V lost 6 bases and J 4 bases, leaving 17 bases between the germline ends. Germline-derived CDR1 and CDR2 are SQVTM and ANQGSEA. CDR3 sequence (DNA): TGCAGCGTAGGAATGACTAGAAGCTCAGATACGCAGTATTTT. It specifies CSVGMTRSSDTQYF.

The chain carries TRBV12-3 or TRBV12-4 and TRBJ1-2; TRBD1 aligns across 7 bases. Losses at the gene ends were 7 bases for V and 8 bases for J; bases not matched to a gene: 10. This CDR3 comprises 13 residues. Here the CDR3 reads CASTYDREVGYTF. CDR3 in DNA: TGTGCCAGCACCTACGACAGGGAGGTGGGCTACACCTTC.

The chain carries TRBV24-1 and TRBJ2-2; D might be TRBD1 (7 bases). Germline CDR1 KGHDR, CDR2 SFDVKD. V dropped 7 bases and J dropped 4 bases, with 15 bases sitting between them. This CDR3 comprises 15 residues. CDR3 in amino acids: CATSRQGGFTGELFF. CDR3 DNA sequence: TGTGCCACCAGCCGACAGGGAGGCTTCACCGGGGAGCTGTTTTTT.

The chain uses TRBV19 and TRBJ1-4; 10 nucleotides line up with TRBD1. Germline V CDR1 and CDR2: LNHDA, SQIVND (reference sequence). Trimming removed 3 bases from V and 0 bases from J; junction bases left unmatched: 4. This CDR3 comprises 17 residues. The DNA of the CDR3 is TGTGCCAGTAGTATGGGACAGGGGAGTACAACTAATGAAAAACTGTTTTTT. Protein product: CASSMGQGSTTNEKLFF.

This clone was counted once. The chain has TRBV6-4 and TRBJ2-3; 7 bases align to TRBD2. The length of the CDR3 is 16 residues. The germline V gene has CDR1 MRHNA and CDR2 SNTAGT. Unmatched junction bases numbered 8, after V lost 1 base and J lost 4 bases. This CDR3 is CASSDWSAGWPDTQYF. For the CDR3, the DNA is TGTGCCAGCAGTGACTGGTCAGCGGGATGGCCAGATACGCAGTATTTT.

J is TRBJ2-3 and V is TRBV24-1; D may be TRBD1 (7 bases). CDR1 KGHDR and CDR2 SFDVKD come from the germline V gene. With 1 base removed from V and 4 bases from J, the gap between germline ends came to 11 bases. The CDR3 is made up of 15 amino acids. The DNA for the CDR3 is TGTGCCACCAGTGATTTCGGCAGGGGGGCAGATACGCAGTATTTT. This encodes CATSDFGRGADTQYF.

The genes are TRBV15 and TRBJ2-2; 8 bases are shared with TRBD1. This CDR3 contains 16 residues. The germline V gene has CDR1 LNHNV and CDR2 YYDKDF (reference sequence). The V and J ends lost 0 bases and 7 bases, in that order; junction bases with no gene match: 7. CDR3 sequence reads: CATSRDGARGRGELFF. CDR3 sequence (DNA): TGTGCCACCAGCAGAGATGGAGCCAGGGGGCGCGGGGAGCTGTTTTTT.

V and J are TRBV19 and TRBJ1-2; TRBD1 might be the D (5 bases). Germline CDR1 reads LNHDA; CDR2 reads SQIVND (reference sequence). This CDR3 has 14 residues. With 5 bases removed from V and 6 bases from J, the gap between germline ends came to 16 bases. The CDR3 spells CASSSPGTVNGYTF. In nucleotides, the CDR3 is TGTGCCAGTAGTTCCCCCGGGACTGTGAATGGCTACACCTTC.

In its sample, this clone was seen once. V gene TRBV6-2 or TRBV6-3 combines with J gene TRBJ2-1; D is possibly TRBD1 (7 bases). With 2 bases removed from V and 7 bases from J, the gap between germline ends came to 15 bases. Germline V lookup: CDR1 MNHEY, CDR2 SVGEGT. There are 15 residues in the CDR3. For the CDR3, the DNA is TGTGCCAGCAGTTACGTAGGAGGGGGCCGAAATGAGCAGTTCTTC. The encoded protein is CASSYVGGGRNEQFF.

The rearrangement links TRBV27 to TRBJ2-3; D possibly corresponds to TRBD1 (5 bases). The CDR3 covers 16 residues. Germline V CDR1 and CDR2: MNHEY, SMNVEV (reference sequence). The germline V and J ends were trimmed by 7 bases and 2 bases, with 19 bases remaining between them. The CDR3 coding sequence is TGTGCCAGCAACACCCGGACACCCTGGGACACAGATACGCAGTATTTT. This gives the protein CASNTRTPWDTDTQYF.

This sequence joins TRBV4-3 and TRBJ2-7, with 11 nucleotides matching TRBD1. V was clipped by 0 bases and J by 4 bases; unmatched bases: 5. Germline assignment: CDR1 LGHNA and CDR2 YSLEER. The CDR3 runs to 16 residues. CDR3 DNA sequence: TGCGCCAGCAGCCAAGACCGGACAGGGGGCGGATACGAGCAGTACTTC. Protein sequence: CASSQDRTGGGYEQYF.

The rearrangement links TRBV6-2 or TRBV6-3 to TRBJ2-1, with 14 bases lining up with TRBD2. Trimming took 2 bases from V and 9 from J; bases not matched to a gene: 6. Germline values: CDR1 MNHEY, CDR2 SVGEGT. This CDR3 region has 16 residues. The CDR3 is CASSYGGTSGSREQFF. The CDR3 DNA follows: TGTGCCAGCAGTTACGGAGGGACTAGCGGGAGTCGTGAGCAGTTCTTC.

The chain links TRBV5-1 to TRBJ2-5, with 10 bases fitting TRBD1. CDR3 length equals 15 residues. Per germline, CDR1 SGHRS and CDR2 YFSETQ. V trimming: 4 bases; J trimming: 4 bases; junction bases outside the gene matches: 7. DNA of the CDR3: TGCGCCAGCAGCCCTCGGACAGGGGGAGGAGAGACCCAGTACTTC. This translates into CASSPRTGGGETQYF.

The chain has TRBV28 and TRBJ2-7; 7 bases match TRBD1. J was trimmed by 1 base and V by 5 bases; bases with no gene match: 8. Looked up from germline, CDR1 is MDHEN and CDR2 is SYDVKM. This CDR3 has 15 residues. The CDR3 spells CASSVRGRGSYEQYF. CDR3 DNA sequence: TGTGCCAGCAGTGTACGGGGCAGGGGGTCCTACGAGCAGTACTTC.

The gene calls are TRBV4-1 and TRBJ2-3; D is unresolved. The V gene's germline CDR1 is MGHRA and CDR2 YSYEKL. Trimming removed 1 base at V and 2 bases at J, with 13 bases between. The CDR3 has 16 amino acids. In nucleotides, the CDR3 is TGCGCCAGCAGCCAAGTTACAGCCCCAAACACAGATACGCAGTATTTT. It codes for CASSQVTAPNTDTQYF.